Below, 16 T cell receptor beta chains from the same sample are listed, as sequenced in a study of blood T cell repertoires in COVID-19. Sequenced by immunoSEQ multiplex PCR; TCRdb stores in-frame clones only, minus some. The profile covers more than 200,000 clones, with more than 70% appearing a single time and around 2.2% taken by the ten largest. The sample consisted of peripheral blood. Source of these receptors: a woman in her thirties or forties who had recovered from COVID-19.

The J gene is TRBJ1-2, the V gene TRBV7-2, with a tentative D call TRBD1 (6 bases). Per the germline V gene, CDR1 is SGHTA and CDR2 is FQGNSA. The CDR3 has 16 amino acids. V lost 5 bases and J 3 bases, leaving 19 bases between the germline ends. This CDR3 is CASSHRRGGADYGYTF. CDR3 sequence (DNA): TGTGCCAGCAGCCACCGACGGGGGGGCGCTGACTATGGCTACACCTTC.

The chain recombines TRBV11-3 with TRBJ2-7, with D maybe TRBD1 (7 bases). The CDR3 consists of 14 residues. Trimming pared 3 bases from V and 2 bases from J, leaving 11 bases between. CDR1 SGHNT and CDR2 YENEEA come from the germline V gene. CDR3 coding DNA: TGTGCCAGCAGCTTCGCGGGACAGCCCTACGAGCAGTACTTC. This sequence encodes CASSFAGQPYEQYF.

This chain uses TRBV7-8 with TRBJ2-3, with 9 bases that match TRBD1. The germline V gene encodes CDR1 SGHVS and CDR2 FQNEAQ. V shed 6 bases, J shed 4 bases, and the junction held 5 bases outside the gene matches. The CDR3 covers 14 residues. In nucleotides, the CDR3 is TGTGCCAGCAGAGCGGACAGGGGACCAGATACGCAGTATTTT. This codes for CASRADRGPDTQYF.

This chain links TRBV6-2 or TRBV6-3 with TRBJ2-2, with D maybe TRBD1 (5 bases). The CDR3 consists of 16 residues. Trimming stripped 2 bases from V and 3 bases from J, with 13 bases between. CDR1 and CDR2 from the germline V gene are MNHEY and SVGEGT. CDR3 coding DNA: TGTGCCAGCAGTTACGGGGCTCAAATATACACCGGGGAGCTGTTTTTT. This sequence encodes CASSYGAQIYTGELFF.

The chain recombines TRBV7-9 with TRBJ2-7; D is unclear. The CDR3 is 13 residues long. V was cut by 1 base and J by 4 bases, with 8 bases left in between. CDR1 and CDR2 (germline): SEHNR, FQNEAQ (reference sequence). CDR3 DNA sequence: TGTGCCAGCAGCTTAGTTGGCCTTTACGAGCAGTACTTC. Its translation is CASSLVGLYEQYF.

CDR3 bases: TGTGCCAGCAGTTACAGGGTGACTAGCGGGGGGGCCCCAGATACGCAGTATTTT. It yields the protein CASSYRVTSGGAPDTQYF. The rearrangement joins TRBV6-2 or TRBV6-3 to TRBJ2-3; TRBD2 aligns across 14 bases. CDR1 is MNHEY, CDR2 SVGEGT, per germline. V lost 2 bases, J lost 4 bases, and 8 bases stayed unmatched. This CDR3 is built from 18 residues.

V is TRBV14 and J is TRBJ2-2, with D tentatively TRBD1 (6 bases). V lost 0 bases and J lost 6, with 20 bases in between. The germline CDR1 and CDR2 sequences are SGHDN and FVKESK. This CDR3 has 18 residues. The CDR3: CASSQDRGNRESSGELFF. CDR3 nucleotides: TGTGCCAGCAGCCAAGATAGGGGCAACAGGGAATCGTCCGGGGAGCTGTTTTTT.

This rearrangement joins TRBV3-1 (or the pseudogene TRBV3-2) to TRBJ1-6, with 11 bases that match TRBD1. V lost 4 bases, J lost 5 bases, and 4 bases stayed unmatched. The CDR3 is 16 amino acids. Germline CDR1 and CDR2: LGHDT and YNNKEL (reference sequence). The CDR3 region is CASSRTGGPHNSPLHF. The CDR3 DNA reads as TGTGCCAGCAGCCGGACAGGGGGCCCACATAATTCACCCCTCCACTTT.

V and J are TRBV25-1 and TRBJ1-3; D unresolved. The CDR3 is made up of 15 amino acids. Germline CDR1 and CDR2: MGHDK and SYGVNS. V lost 3 bases and J lost 0, with 9 bases in between. The CDR3 DNA reads TGTGCCAGCAGTGATTTTAAGAGCTCTGGAAACACCATATATTTT. Translation gives CASSDFKSSGNTIYF. Filled out from reference TRBV25-1 and TRBJ1-3, the complete variable domain reads EADIYQTPRYLVIGTGKKITLECSQTMGHDKMYWYQQDPGMELHLIHYSYGVNSTEKGDLSSESTVSRIRTEHFPLTLESARPSHTSQYLCASSDFKSSGNTIYFGEGSWLTVV.

The count of this clone is one. CDR3 nucleotides: TGTGCCAGCAGAAACGGATGGGGGGGTTCGCGCTCTGGGGCCAACGTCCTGACTTTC. Translated, it gives CASRNGWGGSRSGANVLTF. This rearrangement joins TRBV2 to TRBJ2-6, with TRBD2 matching over 7 bases. The CDR3 extends over 19 amino acids. Germline V gene sequence: CDR1 SNHLY, CDR2 FYNNEI. V trimming: 6 bases; J trimming: 0 bases; junction bases outside the gene matches: 14. The variable domain in full, completed from reference TRBV2 and TRBJ2-6, reads EPEVTQTPSHQVTQMGQEVILRCVPISNHLYFYWYRQILGQKVEFLVSFYNNEISEKSEIFDDQFSVERPDGSNFTLKIRSTKLEDSAMYFCASRNGWGGSRSGANVLTFGAGSRLTVL.

Only a few counts were recorded for this clone. The chain carries TRBV28 and TRBJ2-7; D might be TRBD2 (5 bases). Deletions cut 3 bases from V and 5 bases from J, with 11 bases between. Germline CDR1 and CDR2: MDHEN and SYDVKM. This CDR3 is 13 amino acids long. CDR3 sequence: CASSLLAQDEQYF. The CDR3 DNA is TGTGCCAGCAGTTTGTTAGCGCAGGACGAGCAGTACTTC.

The rearrangement joins TRBV7-2 to TRBJ2-4, with TRBD2 identical over 8 bases. CDR3 length: 18 residues. V gave up 3 bases and J gave up 1 base; unmatched junction bases: 11. The germline V gene encodes CDR1 SGHTA and CDR2 FQGNSA. The CDR3 here is CASSLDSGIIKAKNIQYF. CDR3 coding DNA: TGTGCCAGCAGCTTGGATAGCGGGATTATCAAGGCCAAAAACATTCAGTACTTC.

The chain recombines TRBV6-5 with TRBJ2-5, with TRBD1 identical over 9 bases. V trimming: 0 bases; J trimming: 7 bases; junction bases outside the gene matches: 6. The CDR3 totals 15 residues. Germline V CDR1 and CDR2: MNHEY, SVGAGI. CDR3 protein: CASSYSDRGGGTQYF. CDR3 nucleotides: TGTGCCAGCAGTTACTCGGACAGGGGCGGCGGGACCCAGTACTTC.

This rearrangement joins TRBV5-4 to TRBJ2-7, with D perhaps TRBD1 (6 bases). V lost 4 bases and J 6 bases, leaving 23 bases between the germline ends. Germline CDR1 SGHNT, CDR2 YYREEE (reference sequence). The CDR3 loop spans 16 amino acids. The CDR3 region has the DNA TGTGCCAGCAGCCTCATAACGTCCTTTGGGGGCGCCGAGCAGTACTTC. It translates to CASSLITSFGGAEQYF.

This clone was seen a single time. This chain joins TRBV2 and TRBJ2-7; 9 bases match TRBD1. V gave up 4 bases and J gave up 6 bases; unmatched junction bases: 13. CDR3 length: 16 amino acids. Looked up from germline, CDR1 is SNHLY and CDR2 is FYNNEI. In DNA, the CDR3 is TGTGCCAGCAGTGCGGGACAGGGTAGGAGAGCGGGCGAGCAGTACTTC. Translating gives CASSAGQGRRAGEQYF.

The chain couples TRBV19 to TRBJ2-5; 7 bases agree with TRBD1. This CDR3 comprises 16 residues. Germline assignment: CDR1 LNHDA and CDR2 SQIVND (reference sequence). After removal of 5 bases from V and 5 bases from J, the junction contained 14 bases not matched to a gene. The CDR3 DNA sequence: TGTGCCAGTAGTCTTCACAGGGGCCCCGCGGGCGAGACCCAGTACTTC. Its protein product is CASSLHRGPAGETQYF.